The T cell receptor beta chain described here comes from a study of shared clonotypes between healthy human individuals. Notes on the study in general: Clonotype sharing among the donors was expected to vary with sequencing depth. Represented diversity (both genetic and exposure-history) was limited by the small number of donors.

TCRdb's table, derived via immunoSEQ multiplex PCR, lists solely in-frame clones and lacks some. The sample lists 950,000 to 1,100,000 clones, about 74% occurring once. On this clone itself: Antigen specificity is unknown.

The germline CDR1 and CDR2 sequences are LNHNV and YYDKDF (reference sequence). The CDR3 consists of 15 residues. V was clipped by 4 bases and J by 4 bases; unmatched bases: 6. Sequencing was carried out using memory CD4+ T cells sorted from blood. Subset defined: CD45RA-negative fraction. J is TRBJ2-2 and V is TRBV15; 7 bases line up with TRBD2. The clonotype originates from a man between 18 and 29 years old in good health. Here the CDR3 reads CATSIQSGATGELFF. Here the CDR3 DNA reads TGTGCCACCAGCATACAAAGCGGGGCCACCGGGGAGCTGTTTTTT.